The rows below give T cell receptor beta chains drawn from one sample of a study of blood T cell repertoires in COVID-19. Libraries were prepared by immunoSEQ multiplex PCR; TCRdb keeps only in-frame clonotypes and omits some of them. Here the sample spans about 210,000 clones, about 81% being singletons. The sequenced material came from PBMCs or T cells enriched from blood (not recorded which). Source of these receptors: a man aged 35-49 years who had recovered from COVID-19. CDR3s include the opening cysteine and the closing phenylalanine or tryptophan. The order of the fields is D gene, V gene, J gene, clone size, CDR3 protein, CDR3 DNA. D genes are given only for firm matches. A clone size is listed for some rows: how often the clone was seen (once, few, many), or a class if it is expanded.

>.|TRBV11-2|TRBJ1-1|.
CASSLGSSTEAFF
TGTGCCAGCAGCTTAGGGTCCAGCACTGAAGCTTTCTTT
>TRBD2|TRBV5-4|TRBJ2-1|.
CASSSASGRGYNEQFF
TGTGCCAGCAGCTCAGCTAGCGGGAGAGGATACAATGAGCAGTTCTTC
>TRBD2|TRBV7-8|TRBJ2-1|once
CASSFLREGSYNEQFF
TGTGCCAGCAGCTTCCTCAGGGAGGGCTCCTACAATGAGCAGTTCTTC
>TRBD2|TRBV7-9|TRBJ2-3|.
CASSLVGTSGRADTQYF
TGTGCCAGCAGCTTAGTAGGTACCAGCGGGAGGGCAGATACGCAGTATTTT
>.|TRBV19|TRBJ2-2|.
CASSIRGNTGELFF
TGTGCCAGTAGTATCCGAGGGAACACCGGGGAGCTGTTTTTT
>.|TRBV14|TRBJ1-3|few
CASSQDLLRGNTIYF
TGTGCCAGCAGCCAAGACCTACTGAGAGGAAACACCATATATTTT
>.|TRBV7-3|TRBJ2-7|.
CASSRQAGNYEQYF
TGTGCCAGCAGCCGACAGGCAGGAAACTACGAGCAGTACTTC
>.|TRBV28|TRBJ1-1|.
CASSLGGMNTEAFF
TGTGCCAGCAGTTTAGGAGGGATGAACACTGAAGCTTTCTTT
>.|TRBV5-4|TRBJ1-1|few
CASSPKGERYEAFF
TGTGCCAGCAGCCCCAAAGGAGAAAGATATGAAGCTTTCTTT
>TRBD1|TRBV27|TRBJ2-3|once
CASSFTGEGTDTQYF
TGTGCCAGCAGTTTTACAGGGGAAGGAACAGATACGCAGTATTTT
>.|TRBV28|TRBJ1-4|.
CAISRGGNEKLFF
TGTGCCATTTCACGCGGGGGGAATGAAAAACTGTTTTTT
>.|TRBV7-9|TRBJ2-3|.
CASSLPFRGPSTDTQYF
TGTGCCAGCAGCTTACCTTTCAGGGGACCCTCCACAGATACGCAGTATTTT
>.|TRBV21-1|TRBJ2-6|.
CASSLGQQPFSGANVLTF
TGTGCCAGCAGCCTGGGGCAGCAACCCTTCTCTGGGGCCAACGTCCTGACTTTC
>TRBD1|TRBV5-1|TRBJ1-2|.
CASSLVDRVNGRDGYTF
TGCGCCAGCAGCTTGGTTGACAGGGTCAATGGGAGAGATGGCTACACCTTC